This entry describes one T cell receptor beta chain. The antigen this receptor binds is unknown. No quality values exist for individual bases; no much larger clone is one base distant. Trimming removed 2 bases from V and 3 bases from J, leaving 10 bases between the germline ends. CDR1 and CDR2 are drawn from the germline V gene: SNHLY, FYNNEI. Taken from cysteine to phenylalanine, the CDR3 has 15 residues. Of the read, only the CDR3 DNA is kept; its 45 bases are in frame from base 1. The library was prepared using PCR. Data came from an Illumina HiSeq 2500. TCR library preparation used molecular barcoding, with unique molecular identifiers applied to normalize quantification of the TCRbeta repertoire. TCRdb trimmed public reads at Q25 via fastp, called clones via MiXCR and kept in-frame beta chains. One record per CDR3 amino acid sequence lists the most common genes and DNA. The sample table holds over 300,000 distinct CDR3 sequences, of which around 10% were seen once. The ten largest account for approximately 2.3% of the sample.

This record belongs to a study of T-cell reconstitution after alpha-beta-depleted transplantation in children (dated by TCRdb to about 2016). Study-level background: Using TCR repertoire profiling, the study followed T-cell immune reconstitution in a quantitative way in children after TCRalphabeta/CD19-depleted allogeneic hematopoietic cell transplantation.

The chain joins TRBV2 to TRBJ1-4; D gene: possibly TRBD1, on 6 matching bases. The sequence was collected from a human donor who donated a stem cell graft to a child with acute lymphoblastic leukemia. This specimen consisted of PBMCs from the stem cell graft donor, obtained from the stem cell graft. DNA sequence: TGTGCCAGCAGTGAATCACGGACAGCTAATGAAAAACTGTTTTTT. The encoded protein is CASSESRTANEKLFF. With all but the CDR3 taken from the reference TRBV2 and TRBJ1-4 genes, the full variable domain is: EPEVTQTPSHQVTQMGQEVILRCVPISNHLYFYWYRQILGQKVEFLVSFYNNEISEKSEIFDDQFSVERPDGSNFTLKIRSTKLEDSAMYFCASSESRTANEKLFFGSGTQLSVL.